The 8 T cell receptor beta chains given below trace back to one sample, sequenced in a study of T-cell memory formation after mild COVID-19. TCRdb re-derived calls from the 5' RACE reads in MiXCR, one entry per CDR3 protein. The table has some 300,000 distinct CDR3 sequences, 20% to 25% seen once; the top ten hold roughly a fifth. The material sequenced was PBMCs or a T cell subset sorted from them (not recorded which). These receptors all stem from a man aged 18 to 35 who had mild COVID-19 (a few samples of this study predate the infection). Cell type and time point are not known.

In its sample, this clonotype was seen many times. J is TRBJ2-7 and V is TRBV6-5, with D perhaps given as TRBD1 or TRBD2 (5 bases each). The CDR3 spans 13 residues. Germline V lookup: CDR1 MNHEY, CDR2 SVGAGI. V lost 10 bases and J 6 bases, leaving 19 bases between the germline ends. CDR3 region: CATSRDGLGEQYV. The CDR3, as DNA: TGTGCCACTAGCCGGGACGGATTGGGCGAGCAGTACGTC.

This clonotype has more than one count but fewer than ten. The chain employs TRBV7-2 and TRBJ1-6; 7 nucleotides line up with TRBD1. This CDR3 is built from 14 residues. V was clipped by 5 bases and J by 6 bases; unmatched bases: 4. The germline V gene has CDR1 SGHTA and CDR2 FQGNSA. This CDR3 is CASSRDSSNSPLHF. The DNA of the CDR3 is TGTGCCAGCAGCCGGGACAGCTCTAATTCACCCCTCCACTTT.

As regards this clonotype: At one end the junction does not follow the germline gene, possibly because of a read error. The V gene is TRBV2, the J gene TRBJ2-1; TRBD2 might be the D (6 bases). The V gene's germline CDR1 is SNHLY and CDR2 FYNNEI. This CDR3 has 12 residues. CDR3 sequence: CASRADPPGGKF. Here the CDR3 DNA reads TGTGCCAGCAGAGCTGACCCCCCAGGAGGGAAGTTC. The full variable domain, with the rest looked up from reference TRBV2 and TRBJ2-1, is EPEVTQTPSHQVTQMGQEVILRCVPISNHLYFYWYRQILGQKVEFLVSFYNNEISEKSEIFDDQFSVERPDGSNFTLKIRSTKLEDSAMYFCASRADPPGGKFGPGTRLTVL.

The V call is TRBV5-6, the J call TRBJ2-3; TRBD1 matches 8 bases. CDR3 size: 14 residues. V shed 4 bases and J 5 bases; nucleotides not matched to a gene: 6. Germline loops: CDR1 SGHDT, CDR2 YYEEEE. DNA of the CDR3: TGTGCCAGCAGCGGCGGACAGGGCAGAGATACGCAGTATTTT. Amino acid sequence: CASSGGQGRDTQYF.

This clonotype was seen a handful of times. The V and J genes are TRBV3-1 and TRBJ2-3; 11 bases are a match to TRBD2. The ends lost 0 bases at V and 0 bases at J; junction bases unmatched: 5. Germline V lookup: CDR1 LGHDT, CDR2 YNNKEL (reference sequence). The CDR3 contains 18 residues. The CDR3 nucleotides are TGTGCCAGCAGCCAAGATGAAGCTAGCGGGGGGAGCACAGATACGCAGTATTTT. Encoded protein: CASSQDEASGGSTDTQYF.

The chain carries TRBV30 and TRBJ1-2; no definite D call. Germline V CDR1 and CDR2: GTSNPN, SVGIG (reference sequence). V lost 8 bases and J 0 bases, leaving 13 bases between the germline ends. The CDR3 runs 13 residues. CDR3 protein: CARRRESNYGYTF. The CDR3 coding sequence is TGTGCCAGACGGAGGGAATCTAACTATGGCTACACCTTC. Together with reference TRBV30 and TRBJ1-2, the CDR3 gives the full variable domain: SQTIHQWPATLVQPVGSPLSLECTVEGTSNPNLYWYRQAAGRGLQLLFYSVGIGQISSEVPQNLSASRPQDRQFILSSKKLLLSDSGFYLCARRRESNYGYTFGSGTRLTVV.

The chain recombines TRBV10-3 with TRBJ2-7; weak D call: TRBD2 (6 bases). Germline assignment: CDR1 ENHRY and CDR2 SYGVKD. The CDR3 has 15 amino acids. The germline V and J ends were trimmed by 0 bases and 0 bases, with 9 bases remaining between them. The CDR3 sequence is CAISESKGLSYEQYF. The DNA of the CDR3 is TGTGCCATCAGTGAGTCGAAGGGACTCTCCTACGAGCAGTACTTC.

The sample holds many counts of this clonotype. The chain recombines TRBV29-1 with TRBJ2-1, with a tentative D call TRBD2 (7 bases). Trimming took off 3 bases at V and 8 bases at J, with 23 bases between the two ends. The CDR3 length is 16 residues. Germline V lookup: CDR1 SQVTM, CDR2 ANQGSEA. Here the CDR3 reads CSVEDAGADGSDEQFF. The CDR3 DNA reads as TGCAGCGTTGAGGACGCGGGGGCCGATGGTTCAGATGAGCAGTTCTTC.